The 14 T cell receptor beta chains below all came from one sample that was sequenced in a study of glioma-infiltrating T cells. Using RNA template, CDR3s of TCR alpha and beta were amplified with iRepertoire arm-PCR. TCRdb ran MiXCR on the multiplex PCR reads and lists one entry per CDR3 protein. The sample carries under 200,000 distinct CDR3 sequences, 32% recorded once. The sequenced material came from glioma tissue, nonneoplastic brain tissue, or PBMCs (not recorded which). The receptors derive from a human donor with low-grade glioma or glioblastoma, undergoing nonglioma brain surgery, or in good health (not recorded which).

CDR3 sequence: CSARALGGPNDRYTF. Written as DNA, the CDR3 is TGCAGTGCTAGAGCCCTGGGCGGACCTAATGATAGATACACCTTC. The V and J genes are TRBV20-1 and TRBJ1-2; D unresolved. There are 15 residues in the CDR3. The germline CDR1 and CDR2 sequences are DFQATT and SNEGSKA (reference sequence). Between the trimmed V and J ends, which lost 1 base and 11 bases, there was a span of 23 bases.

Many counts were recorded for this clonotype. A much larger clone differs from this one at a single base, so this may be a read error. The CDR3 region has the DNA TGTGCCGGCAGGAGGACCGGACTAGCTGACACCGGGGAGCTGTTTTTT. Amino acids: CAGRRTGLADTGELFF. V usage is TRBV6-1 and J usage is TRBJ2-2; TRBD2 matches 8 bases. In germline, CDR1 is MNHNS, CDR2 SASEGT. The CDR3 consists of 16 residues.

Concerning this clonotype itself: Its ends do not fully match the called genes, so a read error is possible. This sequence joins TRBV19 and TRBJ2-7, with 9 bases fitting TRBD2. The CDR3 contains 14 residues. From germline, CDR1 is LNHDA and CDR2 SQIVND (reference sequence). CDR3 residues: CSSSSGRDTYEQYF. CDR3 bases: TGTTCCAGTAGTAGCGGGAGAGACACCTACGAGCAGTACTTC.

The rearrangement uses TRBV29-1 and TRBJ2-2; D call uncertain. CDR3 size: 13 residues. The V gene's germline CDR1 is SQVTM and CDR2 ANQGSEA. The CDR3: CSHQELNTGELFF. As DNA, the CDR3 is TGCAGTCATCAAGAATTGAACACCGGGGAGCTGTTTTTT.

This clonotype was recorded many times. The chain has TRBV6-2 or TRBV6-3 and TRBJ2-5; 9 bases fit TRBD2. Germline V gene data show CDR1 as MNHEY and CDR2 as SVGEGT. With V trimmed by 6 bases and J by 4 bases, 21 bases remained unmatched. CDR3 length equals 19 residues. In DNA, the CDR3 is TGTGCCAGCAGACAGACAGTGTCCCTCCGCGGGAGGGGAGGAGAGACCCAGTACTTC. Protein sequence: CASRQTVSLRGRGGETQYF.

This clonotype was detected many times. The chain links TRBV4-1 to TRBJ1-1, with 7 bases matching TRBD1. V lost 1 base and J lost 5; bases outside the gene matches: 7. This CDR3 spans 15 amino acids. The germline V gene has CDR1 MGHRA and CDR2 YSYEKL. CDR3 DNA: TGCGCCAGCAGCCAAGCACACAGGGGAAGGACTGAAGCTTTCTTT. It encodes CASSQAHRGRTEAFF.

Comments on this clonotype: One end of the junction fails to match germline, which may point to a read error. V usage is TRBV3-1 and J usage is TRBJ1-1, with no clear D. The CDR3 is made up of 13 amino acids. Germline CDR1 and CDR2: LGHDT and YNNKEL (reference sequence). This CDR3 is CASRQGEGPEAFF. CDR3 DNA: TGTGCCAGCAGACAAGGCGAAGGGCCGGAAGCTTTCTTT.

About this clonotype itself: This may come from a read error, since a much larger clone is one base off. The CDR3 region has the DNA TGTGTCAGCAGCTTAGATGTGCCTTCTTACGAGCAGTACTTC. This translates into CVSSLDVPSYEQYF. This chain joins TRBV11-2 and TRBJ2-7; D unclear. Germline CDR1 is SGHAT and CDR2 is FQNNGV. The CDR3 totals 14 residues.

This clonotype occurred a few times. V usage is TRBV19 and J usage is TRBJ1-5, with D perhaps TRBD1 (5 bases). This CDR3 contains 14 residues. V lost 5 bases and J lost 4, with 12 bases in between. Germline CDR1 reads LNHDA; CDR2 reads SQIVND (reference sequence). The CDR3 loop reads CASSWGTGNQPQHF. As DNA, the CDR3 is TGTGCCAGTAGTTGGGGGACGGGGAATCAGCCCCAGCATTTT.

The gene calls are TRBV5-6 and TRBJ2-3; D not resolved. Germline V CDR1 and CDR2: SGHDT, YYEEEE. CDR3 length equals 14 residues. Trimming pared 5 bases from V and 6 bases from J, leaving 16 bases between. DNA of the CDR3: TGTGCCAGCAGACCAACTACGTTAGCCGATACGCAGTATTTT. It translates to CASRPTTLADTQYF.

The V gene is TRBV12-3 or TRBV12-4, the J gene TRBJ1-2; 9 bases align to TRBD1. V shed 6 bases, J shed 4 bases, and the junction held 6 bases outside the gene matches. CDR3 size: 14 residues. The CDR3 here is CASRTGGAGYGYTF. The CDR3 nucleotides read TGTGCCAGCAGAACAGGGGGCGCAGGCTATGGCTACACCTTC.

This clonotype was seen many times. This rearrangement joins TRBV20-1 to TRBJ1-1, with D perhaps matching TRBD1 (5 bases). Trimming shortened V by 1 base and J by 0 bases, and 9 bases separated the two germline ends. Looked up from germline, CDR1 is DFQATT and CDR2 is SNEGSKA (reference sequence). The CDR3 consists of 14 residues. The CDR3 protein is CSARAQDMNTEAFF. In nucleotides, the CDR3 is TGCAGTGCTAGAGCCCAGGACATGAACACTGAAGCTTTCTTT.

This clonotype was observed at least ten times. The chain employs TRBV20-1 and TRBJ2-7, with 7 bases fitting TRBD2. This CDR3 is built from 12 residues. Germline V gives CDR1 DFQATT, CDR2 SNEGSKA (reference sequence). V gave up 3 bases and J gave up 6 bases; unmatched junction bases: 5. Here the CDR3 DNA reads TGCAGTGCTAGCCGGCCGGGGGGCGAGCAGTACTTC. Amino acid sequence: CSASRPGGEQYF.

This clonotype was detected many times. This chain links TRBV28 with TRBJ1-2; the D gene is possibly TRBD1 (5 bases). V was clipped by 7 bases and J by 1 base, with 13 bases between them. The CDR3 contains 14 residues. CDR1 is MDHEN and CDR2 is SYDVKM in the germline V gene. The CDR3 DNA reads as TGTGCCAGCACCCCCCGGGGGTATAACTATGGCTACACCTTC. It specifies CASTPRGYNYGYTF.